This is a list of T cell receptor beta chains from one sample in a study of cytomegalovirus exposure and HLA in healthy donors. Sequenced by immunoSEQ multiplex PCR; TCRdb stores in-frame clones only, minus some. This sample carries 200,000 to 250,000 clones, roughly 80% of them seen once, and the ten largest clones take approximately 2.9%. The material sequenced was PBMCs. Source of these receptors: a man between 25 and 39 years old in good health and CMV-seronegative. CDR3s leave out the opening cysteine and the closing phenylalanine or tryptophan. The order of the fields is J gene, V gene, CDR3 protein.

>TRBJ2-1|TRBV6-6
ASSGGIAGSWDEQF
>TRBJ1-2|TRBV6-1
ASSEQGRRGYT
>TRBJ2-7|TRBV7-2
ASSFDSYEQY
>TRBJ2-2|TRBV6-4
ASSDRESGELF
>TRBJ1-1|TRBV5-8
ASSPDRGMNTEAF
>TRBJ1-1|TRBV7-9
ASSVPGLRTEAF
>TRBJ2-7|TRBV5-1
ASSRREGYEQY
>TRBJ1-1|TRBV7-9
ASSFAGFAEAF
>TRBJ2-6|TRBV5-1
ASSPPVNPGANVLT
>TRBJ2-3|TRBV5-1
ASSVPSGVDTQY
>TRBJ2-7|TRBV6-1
ASSEATQSYEQY
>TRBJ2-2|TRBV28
ASSLRGLAGVSTGELF
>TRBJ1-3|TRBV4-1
ASSQDLVAGNTIY
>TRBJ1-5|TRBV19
ASSMPGHQPQH
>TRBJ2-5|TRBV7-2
ASSMSPRETQY
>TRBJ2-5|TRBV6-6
ASSDQAGVTETQY
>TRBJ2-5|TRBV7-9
ASSATGASETQY
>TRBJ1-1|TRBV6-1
ASSERKRGGLFGGTEAF
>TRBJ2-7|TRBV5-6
ASSPPGPGNEQY
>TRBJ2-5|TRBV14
ASSQYVAKQETQY
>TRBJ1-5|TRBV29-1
SVGGDRSTQPQH
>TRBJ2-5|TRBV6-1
ASSLAGRETQY
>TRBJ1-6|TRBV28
ASSLEFDRGLESPLH
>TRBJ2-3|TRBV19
ATHPEFSGTDTQY
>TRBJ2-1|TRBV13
ASNPAGGTSSYNEQF
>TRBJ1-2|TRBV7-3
ASSSQGNGYT
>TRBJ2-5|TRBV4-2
ASSQDLQRTQY
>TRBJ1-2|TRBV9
ASSVRNSTGLRGGYT
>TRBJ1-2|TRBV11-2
ASSFSRRTNYGYT